These 15 T cell receptor beta chains came from one sample sequenced in a study of T-cell memory formation after mild COVID-19. Each CDR3 protein is one row after TCRdb ran MiXCR on the 5' RACE reads. The profile shows tens of thousands of distinct CDR3 sequences, 9% to 15% of them singletons. The sequenced sample was PBMCs or a T cell subset sorted from them (not recorded which). All receptors come from a man younger than 35 who had mild COVID-19 (a few samples of this study predate the infection). Cell type and time point are not known.

The chain has TRBV7-6 and TRBJ2-2, with D unclear. The CDR3 totals 13 residues. CDR1 is SGHVS and CDR2 is FNYEAQ in the germline V gene. V gave up 3 bases and J gave up 1 base, with 3 bases separating them. CDR3 sequence: CASSLRNTGELFF. The CDR3 bases are TGTGCCAGCAGCTTGAGGAACACCGGGGAGCTGTTTTTT.

This clonotype has only a few counts. The J gene is TRBJ2-5, the V gene TRBV20-1; the D gene could be TRBD1 or TRBD2 (6 bases each). Germline assignment: CDR1 DFQATT and CDR2 SNEGSKA (reference sequence). V lost 6 bases to trimming and J lost 4 bases, with 15 bases between them. This CDR3 is 13 amino acids long. CDR3 amino acids: CSAGRGAPETQYF. CDR3 in DNA: TGCAGTGCAGGAAGGGGGGCCCCAGAGACCCAGTACTTC.

This sequence joins TRBV7-3 and TRBJ2-3, with TRBD2 identical over 9 bases. With V trimmed by 2 bases and J by 5 bases, 8 bases remained unmatched. The germline V gene has CDR1 SGHTA and CDR2 FQGTGA. This CDR3 region has 16 residues. The CDR3 DNA reads TGTGCCAGCAGCTTACGGGCGGGGGGGCCAGTAGATACGCAGTATTTT. Translating gives CASSLRAGGPVDTQYF.

V and J are TRBV24-1 and TRBJ2-3; 7 nucleotides line up with TRBD1. V was clipped by 5 bases and J by 4 bases; unmatched bases: 11. In germline, CDR1 is KGHDR, CDR2 SFDVKD. The CDR3 has 16 amino acids. The CDR3 DNA is TGTGCCACCAGTGTTACAGGGACAGATAATTCAGATACGCAGTATTTT. Residues: CATSVTGTDNSDTQYF.

This chain links TRBV2 with TRBJ2-2, with 7 positions matching TRBD2. The V gene's germline CDR1 is SNHLY and CDR2 FYNNEI. V lost 6 bases to trimming and J lost 5 bases; unmatched junction nucleotides: 6. This CDR3 is 14 amino acids long. CDR3 bases: TGTGCCAGCAGCCTAAGGGAGGGAACCGGGGAGCTGTTTTTT. Translating it yields CASSLREGTGELFF.

This chain uses TRBV5-1 with TRBJ1-1; no clear D. Germline lookup yields CDR1 SGHRS and CDR2 YFSETQ. The CDR3 consists of 13 residues. With 4 bases removed from V and 9 bases from J, the gap between germline ends came to 16 bases. The CDR3 region is CASSTMDPKQAFF. The CDR3, as DNA: TGCGCCAGCAGCACTATGGACCCGAAACAAGCTTTCTTT. The entire variable domain, with the rest obtained from reference TRBV5-1 and TRBJ1-1, is as follows: KAGVTQTPRYLIKTRGQQVTLSCSPISGHRSVSWYQQTPGQGLQFLFEYFSETQRNKGNFPGRFSGRQFSNSRSEMNVSTLELGDSALYLCASSTMDPKQAFFGQGTRLTVV.

The chain joins TRBV5-1 to TRBJ2-1; D possibly corresponds to TRBD1 (6 bases). Germline values: CDR1 SGHRS, CDR2 YFSETQ. The CDR3 is 17 residues long. V was shortened by 4 bases and J by 0 bases, with 17 bases between the two germline ends. CDR3 nucleotides: TGCGCCAGCAGCCCCAGGGGTGAAATCAGCTCCTACAATGAGCAGTTCTTC. Amino acids: CASSPRGEISSYNEQFF.

The rearrangement uses TRBV5-1 and TRBJ2-5, with 7 bases matching TRBD1. V dropped 5 bases and J dropped 5; count of bases not matched to a gene: 6. Germline CDR1 and CDR2: SGHRS and YFSETQ. This CDR3 has 13 residues. The CDR3 DNA reads as TGCGCCAGCAGTCGCGACAGGGCCGAGACCCAGTACTTC. Encoded protein: CASSRDRAETQYF.

This clonotype was seen more than once but under ten times. The chain combines TRBV20-1 with TRBJ2-3; D possibly corresponds to TRBD1 (7 bases). Looked up from germline, CDR1 is DFQATT and CDR2 is SNEGSKA (reference sequence). The germline V and J ends were trimmed by 5 bases and 4 bases, with 19 bases remaining between them. This CDR3 contains 15 residues. The CDR3 DNA is TGCAGTGCTCCTCAAAGACAGGGAGGCGCAGATACGCAGTATTTT. Its translation is CSAPQRQGGADTQYF.

In this sample, this clonotype turned up many times. This sequence joins TRBV12-3 or TRBV12-4 and TRBJ2-2; 8 bases are shared with TRBD1. CDR3 length equals 15 residues. V gave up 3 bases and J gave up 2 bases; unmatched junction bases: 2. CDR3 coding DNA: TGTGCCAGCAGTTTGGACAGGGCAAACACCGGGGAGCTGTTTTTT. It is translated as CASSLDRANTGELFF.

The chain links TRBV7-6 to TRBJ2-2; D is unclear. V lost 2 bases and J lost 5, with 9 bases in between. The CDR3 totals 14 residues. Per germline, CDR1 SGHVS and CDR2 FNYEAQ. In DNA form, the CDR3 reads TGTGCCAGCAGCTTACCCTCAAATACCGGGGAGCTGTTTTTT. Its protein is CASSLPSNTGELFF.

In this sample, this clonotype turned up a few times. The chain recombines TRBV7-9 with TRBJ1-2; 9 positions agree with TRBD1. Germline loops: CDR1 SEHNR, CDR2 FQNEAQ (reference sequence). This CDR3 comprises 15 residues. Losses at the gene ends were 5 bases for V and 6 bases for J; bases not matched to a gene: 10. CDR3 in DNA: TGTGCCAGCAGCCCCGGAAACAGGGGGCAGGATGGCTACACCTTC. Protein: CASSPGNRGQDGYTF.

This clonotype was seen many times. The rearrangement joins TRBV11-1 to TRBJ2-7; the D gene is possibly TRBD2 (5 bases). Germline CDR1 and CDR2: SGHAT and FQDESV (reference sequence). Trimming took 5 bases from V and 2 from J, leaving 10 bases between them. The CDR3 length is 13 residues. CDR3: CASSRSGTYEQYF. CDR3 nucleotide sequence: TGTGCCAGCAGCAGGTCCGGGACCTACGAGCAGTACTTC.

This chain links TRBV6-5 with TRBJ1-1; D ambiguous. CDR1 is MNHEY and CDR2 is SVGAGI in the germline V gene. Trimming stripped 2 bases from V and 0 bases from J, with 7 bases between. This CDR3 spans 14 amino acids. In nucleotides, the CDR3 is TGTGCCAGCAGTTACGAGGGCTTGAACACTGAAGCTTTCTTT. Residues: CASSYEGLNTEAFF.

This clonotype has at least ten counts. The V call is TRBV28, the J call TRBJ2-3, with TRBD1 matching over 7 bases. The J segment lost 6 bases and the V segment lost 5 bases, leaving 11 bases of the junction unmatched. This CDR3 comprises 15 residues. Germline CDR1 MDHEN, CDR2 SYDVKM. The CDR3 sequence is CASSQGGRERDTQYF. DNA of the CDR3: TGTGCCAGCAGTCAAGGGGGCAGGGAGAGGGATACGCAGTATTTT.